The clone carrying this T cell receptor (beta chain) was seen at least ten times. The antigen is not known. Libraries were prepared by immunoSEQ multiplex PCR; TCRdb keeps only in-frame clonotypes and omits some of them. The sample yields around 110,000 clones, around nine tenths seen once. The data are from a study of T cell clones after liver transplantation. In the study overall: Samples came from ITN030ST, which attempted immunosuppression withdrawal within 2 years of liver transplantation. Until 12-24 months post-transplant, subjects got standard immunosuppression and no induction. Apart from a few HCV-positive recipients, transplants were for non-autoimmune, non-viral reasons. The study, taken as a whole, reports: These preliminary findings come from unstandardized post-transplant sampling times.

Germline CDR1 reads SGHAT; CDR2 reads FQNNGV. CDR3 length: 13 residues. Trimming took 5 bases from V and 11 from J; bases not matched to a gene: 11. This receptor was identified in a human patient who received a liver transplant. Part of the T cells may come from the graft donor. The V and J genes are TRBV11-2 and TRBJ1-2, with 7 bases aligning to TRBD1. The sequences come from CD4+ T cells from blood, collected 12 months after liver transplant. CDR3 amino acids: CASSEGAGTRYTF. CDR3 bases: TGTGCCAGCAGCGAGGGGGCCGGGACCCGATACACCTTC.